This TCR beta chain comes out of a study of blood T cell repertoires in COVID-19 (dated by TCRdb to 2018 to 2020). Concerning the study at large: Collaborator samples came from the United States, Italy and Spain and covered acute and convalescent phases of COVID-19. Sample metadata almost always included a de-identified subject ID, COVID-19 status, age in years and sex. Subjects who had been exposed to COVID-19, were actively infected with it, or had recovered from it provided the deeply sampled blood TCRbeta repertoires that made up the dataset. The samples were drawn from two sources: the first 160 participants of the ongoing ImmuneRACE study, and 1,000 to 1,500 subjects contributed by 6 global collaborators. HLA class I and class II types, where available, came from metadata supplied by the sample provider rather than from assay-based typing. The prospective study material was composed of cDNA or gDNA derived from T cells, B-cell-depleted T cells, or PBMCs. The repertoires were released in a freely available public database meant as a resource for research on the immune response to SARS-CoV-2.

Taken from cysteine to phenylalanine, the CDR3 has 14 residues. The CDR3 DNA has 42 bases and is translated from base 1. CDR1 and CDR2, per the germline V gene, are KGHDR and SFDVKD. V gives up 7 bases and J gives up 1 base, and the segment between their germline ends measures 12 bases. As to this clone: Its binding antigen is unknown. No qualities accompany the bases; no much larger clone lies one base away.

A second Seattle source provided samples from volunteer blood donors who had recovered from COVID-19. The collaborating institutions used their own protocols to collect whole blood in K2EDTA tubes. For TCRbeta analysis, collaborator samples were shipped as frozen whole blood, as isolated PBMCs, or as DNA extracted from either sample type. The immunoSEQ Assay, a bias-controlled multiplex PCR, was used to amplify TCRbeta CDR3 regions from genomic DNA. The paper's data handling went like this. The number of nucleated cells in each sample was estimated by amplification of reference gene primers within the assay. Sequence reads were collapsed and filtered to measure the absolute abundance of every unique TCRbeta CDR3 rearrangement. For each sample, productive Simpson clonality was calculated by taking the square root of Simpson's diversity index across productive rearrangements. Not all clones reach the TCRdb copy of this immuneACCESS table, which keeps in-frame sequences only. Checked studies attribute under half of the gap to unresolved V genes and leave the rest unexplained. V, J and clone size derive from that table, while D and trimming were established from the DNA sequence. The sample has 190,000 or so clones on record, approximately 79% of them singletons. Roughly 13% of the sample is in the top ten clones.

Results the study describes overall, beyond this receptor: How much clinical and demographic metadata was included differed by source and by participant, and the metadata was provided uncurated.

The chain is encoded by TRBV24-1 joined to TRBJ2-5; TRBD2 might be the D gene, on 6 matching bases. The sample consisted of peripheral blood. The receptor was derived from a man aged 45 to 65 who had recovered from COVID-19. The DNA reads as follows: TGTGCCACCAGCCCAGCGGGCAGCCAAGAGACCCAGTACTTC. Translation gives CATSPAGSQETQYF.